This T cell receptor beta chain was retrieved from a study of T cell changes during pregnancy in multiple sclerosis. From germline, CDR1 is MNHEY and CDR2 SMNVEV (reference sequence). This CDR3 contains 11 residues. Trimming pared 6 bases from V and 7 bases from J, leaving 9 bases between. Sequenced by immunoSEQ multiplex PCR; TCRdb stores in-frame clones only, minus some. There are tens of thousands of clones in the sample; roughly 90% occur only once, and over 7.5% lies in the top ten. The sequenced sample was peripheral blood, obtained after pregnancy. This TCR was sampled from a female donor in good health, enrolled as a control in a pregnancy study. V usage is TRBV27 and J usage is TRBJ1-2; TRBD1 is a possible D gene (5 bases). The CDR3 here is CASRGGAGYTF. In DNA form, the CDR3 reads TGTGCCAGCAGGGGTGGGGCTGGCTACACCTTC.